The rows below give T cell receptor beta chains drawn from one sample of a study of shared clonotypes between healthy human individuals. TCRdb keeps only in-frame clones here, not all; method: immunoSEQ multiplex PCR. The profile shows some 2,400,000 clones, nearly 97% of them singletons. Sequenced input: naive CD4+ T cells sorted from blood. All receptors derive from a man between 18 and 29 years old in good health. The CDR3 runs from the conserved cysteine through the conserved F or W.

TRBV7-9	TRBJ1-6	CASKWTGGSPLHF
TRBV6-1	TRBJ2-3	CASTVSGGTDTQYF
TRBV30	TRBJ2-7	CAWSLEWGAISYEQYF
TRBV27	TRBJ1-6	CASSLFSTESYNSPLHF
TRBV7-6	TRBJ2-5	CASSLGAETQYF
TRBV6-5	TRBJ1-4	CASRPTGANEKLFF
TRBV5-4	TRBJ2-3	CASSRVGFASTDTQYF
TRBV7-9	TRBJ2-5	CASSLYSLRTQYF
TRBV19	TRBJ1-1	CATFRELNTEAFF
TRBV10-3	TRBJ1-5	CAISEDRVEPQHF
TRBV20-1	TRBJ2-7	CSVGAGGEQYF
TRBV10-2	TRBJ1-6	CASSPQGNSPLHF
TRBV5-6	TRBJ2-1	CASSFIGDNEQFF
TRBV5-4	TRBJ2-7	CASSLSGTGGLEQYF
TRBV6-9	TRBJ2-7	CASSYSPAGRSEQYF
TRBV18	TRBJ1-1	CASSPQGADTEAFF
TRBV29-1	TRBJ2-5	CSVDRVSETQYF
TRBV7-7	TRBJ2-1	CASSSGLAGAGSYNEQFF
TRBV6-1	TRBJ1-5	CASRPQGYSNQPQHF
TRBV4-1	TRBJ2-7	CASSGLAGSTQYF
TRBV30	TRBJ1-2	CAWSAYGAEANYGYTF
TRBV15	TRBJ2-7	CATSTRQGRLAGVYEQYF
TRBV5-4	TRBJ2-3	CASSLARRITDTQYF
TRBV2	TRBJ1-1	CASRNAGGNTEAFF
TRBV2	TRBJ1-1	CASSTDSYTEAFF
TRBV19	TRBJ2-3	CASSISAGISTDTQYF
TRBV5-4	TRBJ2-4	CASSLAGTGLAKNIQYF
TRBV11-3	TRBJ2-7	CASSFPIPTYEQYF
TRBV20-1	TRBJ2-7	CSARFGDEQYF
TRBV2	TRBJ2-4	CASSTQGVKNIQYF
TRBV28	TRBJ1-5	CASKGSGSNQPQHF
TRBV30	TRBJ1-1	CAWSVKADTEAFF
TRBV23-1	TRBJ1-5	CASSQSQAGTYPPGGYQPQHF
TRBV28	TRBJ2-7	CASSSPGLGTIDEQYF
TRBV11-2	TRBJ2-7	CASSLNTGPSYEQYF
TRBV28	TRBJ1-6	CASSTTGNSPLHF
TRBV28	TRBJ1-4	CASSLREKLFF
TRBV7-2	TRBJ2-3	CASSFSWTDTQYF
TRBV9	TRBJ1-4	CASSLGGPNEKLFF
TRBV5-1	TRBJ2-1	CATRRGTGDGEQFF
TRBV6-5	TRBJ2-7	CASKYPGEYF
TRBV2	TRBJ1-1	CASSDEGTAQSEAFF
TRBV5-1	TRBJ2-7	CASSGQGVSYEQYF
TRBV6-1	TRBJ2-3	CASSRDREDTQYF
TRBV11-2	TRBJ2-7	CASGGPQYSYEQYF
TRBV12-1	TRBJ2-3	CASSLYRGRPDTQYF
TRBV4-3	TRBJ1-5	CASSQERGNQPQHF
TRBV6-4	TRBJ2-7	CATKGLPGDEQYF
TRBV5-1	TRBJ2-3	CASSDKIVSDTQYF
TRBV7-9	TRBJ2-2	CASSLGRIQTGELFF
TRBV7-2	TRBJ1-5	CASSLGFDQPQHF
TRBV2	TRBJ2-5	CASSNLRGRETQYF
TRBV27	TRBJ1-2	CASSRTVDYGYTF
TRBV30	TRBJ2-7	CAWTGGYEQYF
TRBV30	TRBJ2-7	CAWSSSSYEQYF
TRBV19	TRBJ1-2	CASSIVPGQLYGYTF
TRBV5-1	TRBJ2-5	CASRTSGTSGPETQYF